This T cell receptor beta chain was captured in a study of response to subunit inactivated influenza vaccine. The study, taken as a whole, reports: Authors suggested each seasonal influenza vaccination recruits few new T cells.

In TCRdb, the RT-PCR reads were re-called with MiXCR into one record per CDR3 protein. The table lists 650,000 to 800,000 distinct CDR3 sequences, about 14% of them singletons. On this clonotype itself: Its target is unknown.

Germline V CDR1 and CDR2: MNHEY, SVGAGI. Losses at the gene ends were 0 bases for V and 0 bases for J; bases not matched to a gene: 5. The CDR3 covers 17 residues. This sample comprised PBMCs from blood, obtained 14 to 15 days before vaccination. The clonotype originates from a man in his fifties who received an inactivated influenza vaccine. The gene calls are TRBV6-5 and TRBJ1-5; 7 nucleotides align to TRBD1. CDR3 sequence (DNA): TGTGCCAGCAGTTACTCGGGACAGCAATATAGCAATCAGCCCCAGCATTTT. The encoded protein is CASSYSGQQYSNQPQHF.